This T cell receptor beta chain is drawn from a study of blood T cell repertoires in COVID-19. The wider study: Nucleic acid was either cDNA or gDNA, and it came from T cells, B-cell-depleted T cells, or PBMCs.

Patients at the Seattle site were enrolled during active infection and followed longitudinally. Profiled with immunoSEQ multiplex PCR; TCRdb holds only in-frame clones, not every one. The sample gives 540,000 or so clones, 70% to 90% of which show up once; about 8% is in the top ten. The V end was cut by 1 base, the J end by 2 bases, with 7 bases between. The CDR3 totals 14 residues. Germline assignment: CDR1 SGHVS and CDR2 FNYEAQ. The source material was peripheral blood. The sequence derives from a woman between 45 and 65 years old with COVID-19, enrolled during active disease. The chain carries TRBV7-6 and TRBJ2-3; unclear D gene. CDR3 DNA sequence: TGTGCCAGCAGCTTAGGTCAGGACACAGATACGCAGTATTTT. Translating it yields CASSLGQDTDTQYF.